This T cell receptor (beta chain) was identified during a study of blood T cell repertoires in COVID-19. Study summary: The analysed material was cDNA or gDNA that came from T cells, B-cell-depleted T cells, or PBMCs.

Original analysis: Amplified reference gene primers provided the basis for estimating nucleated cell counts. The repertoire was sequenced with immunoSEQ multiplex PCR; TCRdb's copy has only in-frame clones and lacks some. That table supplies the V and J calls and clone size; D and trimming were determined from the DNA. The sample lists around 30,000 clones; over 85% were seen once. This CDR3 contains 14 residues. Germline V lookup: CDR1 SNHLY, CDR2 FYNNEI. The V gene lost 4 bases and the J gene lost 3 bases, with 12 bases spanning the gap. Sequenced input: peripheral blood. The sequence derives from a human donor with active COVID-19. The donor label of this sample is uncertain. This rearrangement joins TRBV2 to TRBJ2-5; perhaps TRBD1 as D (6 bases). CDR3 nucleotides: TGTGCCAGCAGTGCCCGCAGGGGAGAAGAGACCCAGTACTTC. This translates into CASSARRGEETQYF.